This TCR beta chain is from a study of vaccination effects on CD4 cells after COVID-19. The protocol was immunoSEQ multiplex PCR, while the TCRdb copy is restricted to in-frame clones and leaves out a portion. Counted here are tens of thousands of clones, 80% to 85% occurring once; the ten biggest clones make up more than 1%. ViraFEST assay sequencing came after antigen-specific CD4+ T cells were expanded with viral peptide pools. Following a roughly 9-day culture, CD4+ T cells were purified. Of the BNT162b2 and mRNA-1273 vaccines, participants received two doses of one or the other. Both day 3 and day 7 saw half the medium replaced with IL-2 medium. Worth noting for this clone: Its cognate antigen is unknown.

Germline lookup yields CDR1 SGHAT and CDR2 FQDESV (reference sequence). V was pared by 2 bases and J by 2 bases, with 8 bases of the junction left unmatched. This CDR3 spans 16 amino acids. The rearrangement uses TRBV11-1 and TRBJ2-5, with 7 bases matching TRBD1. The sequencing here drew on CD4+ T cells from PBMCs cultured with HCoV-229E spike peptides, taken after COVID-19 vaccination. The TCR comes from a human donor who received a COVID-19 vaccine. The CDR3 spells CASSLWGTARQETQYF. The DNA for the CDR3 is TGTGCCAGCAGCTTATGGGGGACAGCGAGACAAGAGACCCAGTACTTC. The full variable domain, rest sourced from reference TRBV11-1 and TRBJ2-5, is EAEVAQSPRYKITEKSQAVAFWCDPISGHATLYWYRQILGQGPELLVQFQDESVVDDSQLPKDRFSAERLKGVDSTLKIQPAELGDSAMYLCASSLWGTARQETQYFGPGTRLLVL.